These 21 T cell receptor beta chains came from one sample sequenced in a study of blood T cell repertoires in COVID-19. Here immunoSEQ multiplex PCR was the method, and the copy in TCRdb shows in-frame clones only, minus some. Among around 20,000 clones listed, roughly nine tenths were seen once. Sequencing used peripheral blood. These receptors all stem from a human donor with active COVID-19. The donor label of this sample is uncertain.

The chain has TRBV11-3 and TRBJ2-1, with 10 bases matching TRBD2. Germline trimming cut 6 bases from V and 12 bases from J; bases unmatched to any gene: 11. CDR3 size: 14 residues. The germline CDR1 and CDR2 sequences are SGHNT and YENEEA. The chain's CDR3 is CASSRTSGDVGQFF. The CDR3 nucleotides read TGTGCCAGCAGTCGGACTAGCGGAGATGTTGGGCAGTTCTTC.

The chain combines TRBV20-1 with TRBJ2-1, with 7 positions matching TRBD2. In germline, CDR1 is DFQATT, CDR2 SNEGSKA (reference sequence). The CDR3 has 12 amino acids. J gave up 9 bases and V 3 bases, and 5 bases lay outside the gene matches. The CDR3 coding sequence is TGCAGTGCTAGTCGGGCGGGAGCTGAGCAGTTCTTC. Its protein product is CSASRAGAEQFF.

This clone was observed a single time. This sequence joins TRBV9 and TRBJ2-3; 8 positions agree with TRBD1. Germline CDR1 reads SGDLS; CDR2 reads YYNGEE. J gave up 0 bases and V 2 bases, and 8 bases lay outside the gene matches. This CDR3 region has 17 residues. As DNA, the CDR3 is TGTGCCAGCAGCGTGGGGACAGGCTCTACTAGCACAGATACGCAGTATTTT. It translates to CASSVGTGSTSTDTQYF.

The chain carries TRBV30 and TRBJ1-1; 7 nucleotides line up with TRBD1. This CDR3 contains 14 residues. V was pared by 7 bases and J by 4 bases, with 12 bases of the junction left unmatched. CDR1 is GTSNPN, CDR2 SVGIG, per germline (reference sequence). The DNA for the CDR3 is TGTGCCTCCAGCAGGGGGGCAGGGGGCACTGAAGCTTTCTTT. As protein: CASSRGAGGTEAFF.

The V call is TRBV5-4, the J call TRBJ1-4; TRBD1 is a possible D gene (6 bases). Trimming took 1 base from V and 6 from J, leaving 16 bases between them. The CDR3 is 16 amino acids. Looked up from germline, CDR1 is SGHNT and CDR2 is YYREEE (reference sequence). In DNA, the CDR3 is TGTGCCAGCAGCTTGCAGGGGCGATTATCGGATGAAAAACTGTTTTTT. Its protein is CASSLQGRLSDEKLFF.

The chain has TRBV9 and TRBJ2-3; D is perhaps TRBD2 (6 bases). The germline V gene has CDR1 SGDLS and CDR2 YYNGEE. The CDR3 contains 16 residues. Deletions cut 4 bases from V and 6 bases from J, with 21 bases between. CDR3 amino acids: CASSTSGAVNGDTQYF. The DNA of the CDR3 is TGTGCCAGCAGCACCTCGGGAGCGGTAAATGGGGATACGCAGTATTTT.

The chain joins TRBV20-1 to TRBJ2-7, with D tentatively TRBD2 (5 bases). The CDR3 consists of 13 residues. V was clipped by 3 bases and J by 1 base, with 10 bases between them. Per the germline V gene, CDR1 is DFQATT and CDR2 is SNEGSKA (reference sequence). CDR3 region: CSASGGRSYEQYF. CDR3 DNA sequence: TGCAGTGCTAGTGGCGGGCGATCCTACGAGCAGTACTTC.

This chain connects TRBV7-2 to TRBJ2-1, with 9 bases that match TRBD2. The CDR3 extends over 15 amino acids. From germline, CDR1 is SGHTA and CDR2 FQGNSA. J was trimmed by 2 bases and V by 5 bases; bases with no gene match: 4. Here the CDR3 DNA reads TGTGCCAGCAGCCGGACTAGCGTGGCCTACAATGAGCAGTTCTTC. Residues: CASSRTSVAYNEQFF.

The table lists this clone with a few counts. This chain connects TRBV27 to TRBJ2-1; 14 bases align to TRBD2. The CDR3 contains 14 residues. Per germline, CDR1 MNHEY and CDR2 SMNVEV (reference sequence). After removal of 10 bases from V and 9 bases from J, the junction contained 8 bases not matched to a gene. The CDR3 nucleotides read TGTGCCACCCTGGGACTAGCGGGAGAGGGTGAGCAGTTCTTC. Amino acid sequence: CATLGLAGEGEQFF.

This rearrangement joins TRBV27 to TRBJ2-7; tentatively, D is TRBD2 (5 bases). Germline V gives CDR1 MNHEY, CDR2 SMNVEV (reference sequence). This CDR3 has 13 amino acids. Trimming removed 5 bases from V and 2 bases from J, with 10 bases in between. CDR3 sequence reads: CASSERGPYEQYF. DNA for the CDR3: TGTGCCAGCAGTGAACGGGGTCCCTACGAGCAGTACTTC.

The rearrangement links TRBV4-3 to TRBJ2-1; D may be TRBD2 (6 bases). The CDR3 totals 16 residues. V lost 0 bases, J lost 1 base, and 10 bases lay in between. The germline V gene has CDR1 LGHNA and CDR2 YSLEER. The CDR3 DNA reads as TGCGCCAGCAGCCAAGATGGGGGGACGTCCTACAATGAGCAGTTCTTC. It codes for CASSQDGGTSYNEQFF.

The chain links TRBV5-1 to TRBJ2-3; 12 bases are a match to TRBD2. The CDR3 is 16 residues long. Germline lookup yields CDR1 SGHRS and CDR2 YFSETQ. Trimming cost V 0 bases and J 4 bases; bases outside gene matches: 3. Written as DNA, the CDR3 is TGCGCCAGCAGCTTGGTCCTAGCGGGAGGGTCAGATACGCAGTATTTT. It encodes CASSLVLAGGSDTQYF.

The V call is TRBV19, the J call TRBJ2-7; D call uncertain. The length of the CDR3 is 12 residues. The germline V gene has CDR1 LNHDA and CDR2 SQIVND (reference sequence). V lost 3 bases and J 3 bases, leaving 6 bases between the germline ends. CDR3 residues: CASSMGVYEQYF. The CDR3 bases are TGTGCCAGTAGTATGGGCGTCTACGAGCAGTACTTC.

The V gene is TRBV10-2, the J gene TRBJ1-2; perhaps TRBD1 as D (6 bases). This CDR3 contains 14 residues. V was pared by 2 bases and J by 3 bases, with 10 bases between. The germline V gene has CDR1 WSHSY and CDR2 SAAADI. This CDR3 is CASSETGRYYGYTF. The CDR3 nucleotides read TGCGCCAGCAGTGAGACAGGGCGGTACTATGGCTACACCTTC.

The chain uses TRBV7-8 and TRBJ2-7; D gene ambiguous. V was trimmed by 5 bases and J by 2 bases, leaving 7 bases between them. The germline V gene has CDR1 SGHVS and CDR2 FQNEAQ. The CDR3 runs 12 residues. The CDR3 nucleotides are TGTGCCAGCAGCCCCTTCGCCTACGAGCAGTACTTC. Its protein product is CASSPFAYEQYF.

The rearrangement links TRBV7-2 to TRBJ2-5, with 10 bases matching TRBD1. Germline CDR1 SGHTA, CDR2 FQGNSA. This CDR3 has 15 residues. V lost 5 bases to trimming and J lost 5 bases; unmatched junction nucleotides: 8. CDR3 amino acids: CASSVDRGRGETQYF. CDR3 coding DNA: TGTGCCAGCAGCGTAGACAGGGGGCGGGGGGAGACCCAGTACTTC. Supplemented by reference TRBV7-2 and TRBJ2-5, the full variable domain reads GAGVSQSPSNKVTEKGKDVELRCDPISGHTALYWYRQSLGQGLEFLIYFQGNSAPDKSGLPSDRFSAERTGGSVSTLTIQRTQQEDSAVYLCASSVDRGRGETQYFGPGTRLLVL.

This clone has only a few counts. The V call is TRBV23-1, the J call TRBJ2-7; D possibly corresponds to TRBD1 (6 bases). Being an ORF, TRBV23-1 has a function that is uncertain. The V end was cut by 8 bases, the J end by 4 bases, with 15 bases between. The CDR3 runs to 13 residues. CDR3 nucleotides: TGCGCCAGCGTGGGGGCGCGACATTACGAGCAGTACTTC. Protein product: CASVGARHYEQYF.

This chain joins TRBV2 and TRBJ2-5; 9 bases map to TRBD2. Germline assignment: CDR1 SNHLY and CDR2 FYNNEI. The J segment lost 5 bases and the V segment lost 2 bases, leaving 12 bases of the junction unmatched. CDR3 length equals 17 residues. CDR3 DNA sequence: TGTGCCAGCAGTGAAAGCGTTTCTCGCGGGAGGGCGGAGACCCAGTACTTC. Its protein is CASSESVSRGRAETQYF.

The CDR3 region is CATSDFLGTAYEQYF. CDR3 sequence (DNA): TGTGCCACCAGTGATTTTCTAGGGACAGCCTACGAGCAGTACTTC. This chain connects TRBV15 to TRBJ2-7; 7 nucleotides line up with TRBD1. V lost 6 bases and J lost 2; bases outside the gene matches: 10. The germline gives CDR1 LNHNV, CDR2 YYDKDF (reference sequence). There are 15 residues in the CDR3.

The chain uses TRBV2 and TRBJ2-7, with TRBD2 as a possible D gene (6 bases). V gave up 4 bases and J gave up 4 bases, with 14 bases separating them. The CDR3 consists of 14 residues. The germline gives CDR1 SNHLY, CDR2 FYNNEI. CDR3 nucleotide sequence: TGTGCCAGCAGTGTCTTCGGGGCGGGATACGAGCAGTACTTC. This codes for CASSVFGAGYEQYF.

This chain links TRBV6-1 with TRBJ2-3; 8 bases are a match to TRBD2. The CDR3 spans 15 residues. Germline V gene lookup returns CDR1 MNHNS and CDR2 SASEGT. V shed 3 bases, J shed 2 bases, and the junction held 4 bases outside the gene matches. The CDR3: CASSDVAGTTDTQYF. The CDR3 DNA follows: TGTGCCAGCAGTGACGTAGCGGGAACCACAGATACGCAGTATTTT.